The 31 T cell receptor beta chains given below trace back to one sample, sequenced in a study of blood T cell repertoires in COVID-19. Sequencing was performed with immunoSEQ multiplex PCR; in TCRdb, only in-frame clones are kept and a portion is missing. There are about half a million clones in the sample; 70% to 90% occur only once, and roughly 3.2% lies in the top ten. The sequenced sample consisted of peripheral blood. These receptors all come from a human donor in a cohort sampled during active COVID-19.

The V gene is TRBV7-2, the J gene TRBJ1-5, with D possibly matching TRBD1 (6 bases). The CDR3 is made up of 15 amino acids. Germline V gives CDR1 SGHTA, CDR2 FQGNSA. V was cut by 5 bases and J by 2 bases, with 13 bases left in between. The CDR3 region has the DNA TGTGCCAGCAGCCCCGTCCGACAGGGCAATCAGCCCCAGCATTTT. Its translation is CASSPVRQGNQPQHF.

This sequence joins TRBV11-3 and TRBJ2-7; possible D gene TRBD2, 6 bases. The CDR3 runs to 15 residues. Deletions cut 4 bases from V and 2 bases from J, with 15 bases between. Germline assignment: CDR1 SGHNT and CDR2 YENEEA. This chain's CDR3 is CASSSAGTEPYEQYF. CDR3 nucleotides: TGTGCCAGCAGCTCAGCCGGGACTGAGCCCTACGAGCAGTACTTC.

The chain couples TRBV18 to TRBJ2-5, with 8 nucleotides matching TRBD2. The V and J ends lost 3 bases and 5 bases, in that order; junction bases with no gene match: 5. The CDR3 sequence is 14 residues long. Germline CDR1 reads KGHSH; CDR2 reads LQKENI. DNA of the CDR3: TGTGCCAGCTCACCCGGAGCGGGAGTGGAGACCCAGTACTTC. This translates into CASSPGAGVETQYF.

The CDR3 DNA follows: TGTGCCAGCTCTGCGAACAGGGGGGAAAAACTGTTTTTT. Translation gives CASSANRGEKLFF. The chain links TRBV18 to TRBJ1-4; 8 bases line up with TRBD1. The germline V gene has CDR1 KGHSH and CDR2 LQKENI. This CDR3 is built from 13 residues. Losses at the gene ends were 6 bases for V and 8 bases for J; bases not matched to a gene: 5.

The V call is TRBV5-4, the J call TRBJ1-4, with a possible D match to TRBD1 (6 bases). Trimming cost V 3 bases and J 0 bases, with 6 bases left between them. CDR1 and CDR2 (germline): SGHNT, YYREEE (reference sequence). This CDR3 spans 14 amino acids. The CDR3 nucleotides are TGTGCCAGCAGCTCAGGGGCAACTAATGAAAAACTGTTTTTT. Its translation: CASSSGATNEKLFF. Combining the CDR3 with reference TRBV5-4 and TRBJ1-4 gives the whole variable domain ETGVTQSPTHLIKTRGQQVTLRCSSQSGHNTVSWYQQALGQGPQFIFQYYREEENGRGNFPPRFSGLQFPNYSSELNVNALELDDSALYLCASSSGATNEKLFFGSGTQLSVL.

Only one count was recorded for this clone. V and J are TRBV13 and TRBJ1-6; D perhaps matches TRBD1 (5 bases). Trimming shortened V by 8 bases and J by 8 bases, and 16 bases separated the two germline ends. Germline values: CDR1 PRHDT, CDR2 FYEKMQ (reference sequence). The CDR3 sequence is 14 residues long. The CDR3 DNA is TGTGCCAGCCGGGAGGGGACTGTTGATTCACCCCTCCACTTT. The encoded protein is CASREGTVDSPLHF. Filled out from reference TRBV13 and TRBJ1-6, the complete variable domain reads AAGVIQSPRHLIKEKRETATLKCYPIPRHDTVYWYQQGPGQDPQFLISFYEKMQSDKGSIPDRFSAQQFSDYHSELNMSSLELGDSALYFCASREGTVDSPLHFGNGTRLTVT.

The J gene is TRBJ1-1, the V gene TRBV29-1; D may be TRBD1 (6 bases). Deletions cut 5 bases from V and 4 bases from J, with 11 bases between. CDR1 SQVTM and CDR2 ANQGSEA come from the germline V gene. The CDR3 has 12 amino acids. The CDR3 loop is CSVRTELTEAFF. CDR3 bases: TGCAGCGTTAGGACAGAACTCACTGAAGCTTTCTTT.

This clone was detected a few times. V is TRBV23-1 and J is TRBJ1-5, with TRBD1 as a possible D gene (5 bases). Being an ORF, TRBV23-1 has a function that is uncertain. V was pared by 3 bases and J by 0 bases, with 12 bases between. The CDR3 runs 16 residues. This chain's CDR3 is CASSHPDSDSNQPQHF. For the CDR3, the DNA is TGCGCCAGCAGTCACCCCGACAGCGATAGCAATCAGCCCCAGCATTTT.

The gene calls are TRBV2 and TRBJ1-6, with 7 bases identical to TRBD1. Germline assignment: CDR1 SNHLY and CDR2 FYNNEI. CDR3 length: 14 amino acids. J gave up 6 bases and V 7 bases, and 6 bases lay outside the gene matches. CDR3 nucleotides: TGTGCCAGCATCTACAGGGGCGGTAATTCACCCCTCCACTTT. Translating it yields CASIYRGGNSPLHF.

V is TRBV27 and J is TRBJ2-7, with 9 positions matching TRBD2. Germline CDR1 reads MNHEY; CDR2 reads SMNVEV (reference sequence). V trimming: 0 bases; J trimming: 4 bases; junction bases outside the gene matches: 7. This CDR3 comprises 16 residues. CDR3: CASSLSGTSLVYEQYF. The CDR3 bases are TGTGCCAGCAGTTTATCGGGGACTAGCTTAGTTTACGAGCAGTACTTC.

The chain employs TRBV2 and TRBJ2-1, with D tentatively TRBD2 (6 bases). V dropped 3 bases and J dropped 6 bases, with 9 bases sitting between them. From germline, CDR1 is SNHLY and CDR2 FYNNEI. The CDR3 sequence is 13 residues long. DNA of the CDR3: TGTGCCAGCAGTGATGCGGGGAGCAATGAGCAGTTCTTC. This translates into CASSDAGSNEQFF.

This chain uses TRBV30 with TRBJ1-2; D gene unclear. CDR3 length: 15 residues. Germline V lookup: CDR1 GTSNPN, CDR2 SVGIG (reference sequence). Trimming left V 0 bases short and J 5 bases short, with 16 bases between. DNA of the CDR3: TGTGCCTGGAGTGTACTGGGCCTCACCCCTTATGGCTACACCTTC. Amino acid sequence: CAWSVLGLTPYGYTF.

V is TRBV3-1 (or the pseudogene TRBV3-2) and J is TRBJ2-3; TRBD2 matches 10 bases. The V and J ends lost 0 bases and 8 bases, in that order; junction bases with no gene match: 8. The CDR3 has 16 amino acids. Germline-derived CDR1 and CDR2 are LGHDT and YNNKEL (reference sequence). CDR3 bases: TGTGCCAGCAGCCAAGAACTAGCTAGCGGGAGAGGTACGCAGTATTTT. Translating it yields CASSQELASGRGTQYF.

Of note for this clone: Additional DNA sequences in this sample encode the identical CDR3. The genes are TRBV4-2 and TRBJ2-1, with TRBD2 matching over 15 bases. Trimming removed 4 bases from V and 4 bases from J; junction bases left unmatched: 5. Germline CDR1 and CDR2: LGHNA and YNFKEQ. This CDR3 contains 17 residues. DNA of the CDR3: TGTGCCAGCAGCCCCGGGACTAGCGGGAGGTCTTACAATGAGCAGTTCTTC. Its protein is CASSPGTSGRSYNEQFF.

CDR3 bases: TGTGCCAGCACCCAGGGGCATTCTAAAAACATTCAGTACTTC. Translated: CASTQGHSKNIQYF. The chain recombines TRBV2 with TRBJ2-4; possibly TRBD1 for D (6 bases). Trimming removed 7 bases from V and 4 bases from J, with 14 bases in between. The CDR3 loop spans 14 amino acids. Germline V lookup: CDR1 SNHLY, CDR2 FYNNEI.

V gene TRBV5-4 combines with J gene TRBJ1-2; D perhaps matches TRBD1 (6 bases). Per the germline V gene, CDR1 is SGHNT and CDR2 is YYREEE (reference sequence). There are 14 residues in the CDR3. V was clipped by 3 bases and J by 4 bases, with 13 bases between them. The CDR3 spells CASSSEGDTYGYTF. The CDR3 DNA reads TGTGCCAGCAGCTCCGAGGGGGACACCTATGGCTACACCTTC.

The chain links TRBV7-9 to TRBJ1-2, with 7 bases aligning to TRBD1. The CDR3 contains 13 residues. CDR1 and CDR2 (germline): SEHNR, FQNEAQ (reference sequence). Germline trimming cut 3 bases from V and 8 bases from J; bases unmatched to any gene: 6. The CDR3: CASSFGSTGGYTF. For the CDR3, the DNA is TGTGCCAGCAGCTTTGGTTCGACAGGGGGCTACACCTTC.

The CDR3 reads CASTTGGSTDTQYF. CDR3 nucleotide sequence: TGTGCCAGTACCACGGGGGGCAGCACAGATACGCAGTATTTT. This chain connects TRBV19 to TRBJ2-3; a possible D gene is TRBD2 (7 bases). Germline CDR1 is LNHDA and CDR2 is SQIVND (reference sequence). CDR3 length: 14 residues. V was shortened by 7 bases and J by 0 bases, with 11 bases between the two germline ends. Looking up the rest from reference TRBV19 and TRBJ2-3 gives the full variable domain: DGGITQSPKYLFRKEGQNVTLSCEQNLNHDAMYWYRQDPGQGLRLIYYSQIVNDFQKGDIAEGYSVSREKKESFPLTVTSAQKNPTAFYLCASTTGGSTDTQYFGPGTRLTVL.

The rearrangement uses TRBV6-4 and TRBJ2-5, with 10 bases aligning to TRBD1. V shed 0 bases, J shed 2 bases, and the junction held 0 bases outside the gene matches. Germline V CDR1 and CDR2: MRHNA, SNTAGT. The CDR3 is 15 amino acids. In DNA form, the CDR3 reads TGTGCCAGCAGTGACTCGGGACAGGGGCAAGAGACCCAGTACTTC. Translation gives CASSDSGQGQETQYF.

This clone was picked up a small number of times. The rearrangement uses TRBV28 and TRBJ2-4; 12 nucleotides line up with TRBD2. Germline-derived CDR1 and CDR2 are MDHEN and SYDVKM. This CDR3 comprises 16 residues. V lost 6 bases to trimming and J lost 5 bases; unmatched junction nucleotides: 8. CDR3 protein: CASSRPGTSGQNIQYF. CDR3 sequence (DNA): TGTGCCAGCAGCCGTCCCGGGACTAGCGGGCAAAACATTCAGTACTTC.

This chain links TRBV7-2 with TRBJ2-1, with a possible D match to TRBD2 (7 bases). V was pared by 3 bases and J by 4 bases, with 10 bases between. In germline, CDR1 is SGHTA, CDR2 FQGNSA. The CDR3 runs 14 residues. In nucleotides, the CDR3 is TGTGCCAGCAGCTTTGCGGGGGCTTACAATGAGCAGTTCTTC. Translated: CASSFAGAYNEQFF.

The CDR3 loop is CASSLNWNQPQHF. The DNA of the CDR3 is TGTGCCAGCAGTTTAAACTGGAATCAGCCCCAGCATTTT. The chain couples TRBV27 to TRBJ1-5; D is uncertain. The CDR3 runs to 13 residues. Germline loops: CDR1 MNHEY, CDR2 SMNVEV (reference sequence). Trimming took off 2 bases at V and 4 bases at J, with 6 bases between the two ends.

The chain has TRBV7-3 and TRBJ2-1; weak D call: TRBD2 (6 bases). Germline V CDR1 and CDR2: SGHTA, FQGTGA. Between the trimmed V and J ends, which lost 2 bases and 9 bases, there was a span of 17 bases. The CDR3 runs to 15 residues. CDR3 sequence: CASSLDGTHGGEQFF. The CDR3 nucleotides read TGTGCCAGCAGCTTAGATGGGACTCACGGGGGTGAGCAGTTCTTC.

This clone was detected once. The V gene is TRBV5-6, the J gene TRBJ1-2; 8 bases match TRBD1. V lost 4 bases, J lost 7 bases, and 6 bases stayed unmatched. Looked up from germline, CDR1 is SGHDT and CDR2 is YYEEEE. The CDR3 consists of 13 residues. CDR3 amino acids: CASSLDRVAGYTF. The CDR3 DNA reads TGTGCCAGCAGCCTGGACAGGGTGGCTGGCTACACCTTC.

The chain couples TRBV5-4 to TRBJ2-3; TRBD2 aligns across 12 bases. V lost 5 bases to trimming and J lost 0 bases; unmatched junction nucleotides: 10. The CDR3 covers 18 residues. Looked up from germline, CDR1 is SGHNT and CDR2 is YYREEE (reference sequence). CDR3: CASSSTSGRPRSTDTQYF. CDR3 DNA: TGTGCCAGCAGTTCAACTAGCGGGAGGCCAAGAAGCACAGATACGCAGTATTTT.

V is TRBV11-3 and J is TRBJ2-1, with a tentative D call TRBD1 (6 bases). The CDR3 is made up of 17 amino acids. Germline V gene lookup returns CDR1 SGHNT and CDR2 YENEEA. The ends were cut back, 5 bases at V and 0 bases at J, with 17 bases in the middle. For the CDR3, the DNA is TGTGCCAGCAGCCAAGCCCAGGGGTCCAGCTCCTACAATGAGCAGTTCTTC. Translation gives CASSQAQGSSSYNEQFF.

This clone was seen a single time. Other DNA sequences in the sample encode the same CDR3. The gene calls are TRBV9 and TRBJ2-5, with 8 bases that match TRBD1. Germline V gives CDR1 SGDLS, CDR2 YYNGEE. V was clipped by 2 bases and J by 5 bases; unmatched bases: 5. The CDR3 sequence is 14 residues long. CDR3 sequence (DNA): TGTGCCAGCAGCGTCGCAGGGGGCGCCGAGACCCAGTACTTC. Protein: CASSVAGGAETQYF.

V gene TRBV29-1 combines with J gene TRBJ2-5, with 10 bases fitting TRBD2. The CDR3 spans 17 residues. Trimming at V came to 1 base and at J to 0 bases, leaving 8 bases not matched to a gene. Germline-derived CDR1 and CDR2 are SQVTM and ANQGSEA. DNA of the CDR3: TGCAGCGTTGAAGGGTCGCTAGCGGGAGAGTACCAAGAGACCCAGTACTTC. Residues: CSVEGSLAGEYQETQYF. Looking up the rest from reference TRBV29-1 and TRBJ2-5 gives the full variable domain: SAVISQKPSRDICQRGTSLTIQCQVDSQVTMMFWYRQQPGQSLTLIATANQGSEATYESGFVIDKFPISRPNLTFSTLTVSNMSPEDSSIYLCSVEGSLAGEYQETQYFGPGTRLLVL.

The genes are TRBV21-1 and TRBJ2-5; the table calls TRBD1, which could not be checked here. TRBV21-1 is described as a pseudogene. The CDR3 consists of 17 residues. The CDR3 loop reads CASSKVGDRASGKTQYF. The DNA of the CDR3 is TGTGCCAGCAGCAAGGTTGGGGACAGGGCAAGCGGAAAGACCCAGTACTTC.

This rearrangement joins TRBV5-4 to TRBJ1-1; D might be TRBD1 (6 bases). The germline V gene has CDR1 SGHNT and CDR2 YYREEE (reference sequence). This CDR3 is built from 15 residues. V lost 4 bases and J 4 bases, leaving 17 bases between the germline ends. CDR3 DNA sequence: TGTGCCAGCAGCCCACAGGGAGGGGAGGTCACTGAAGCTTTCTTT. This sequence encodes CASSPQGGEVTEAFF.

This clone was seen a single time. The genes are TRBV20-1 and TRBJ2-7; 7 nucleotides line up with TRBD1. Germline CDR1 and CDR2: DFQATT and SNEGSKA (reference sequence). The CDR3 covers 12 residues. Germline trimming cut 3 bases from V and 4 bases from J; bases unmatched to any gene: 3. The CDR3: CSASYRGYEQYF. The CDR3 DNA reads as TGCAGTGCTAGTTACAGGGGATACGAGCAGTACTTC.